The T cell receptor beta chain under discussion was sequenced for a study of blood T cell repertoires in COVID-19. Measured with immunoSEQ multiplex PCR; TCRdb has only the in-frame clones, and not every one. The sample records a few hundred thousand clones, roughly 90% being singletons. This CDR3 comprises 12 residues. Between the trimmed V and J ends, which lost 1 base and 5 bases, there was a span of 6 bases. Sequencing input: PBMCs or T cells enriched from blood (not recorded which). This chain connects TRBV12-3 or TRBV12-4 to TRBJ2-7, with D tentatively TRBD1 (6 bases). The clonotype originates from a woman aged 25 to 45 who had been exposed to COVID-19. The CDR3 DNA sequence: TGTGCCAGCAGTTTAGGACAGGACGAGCAGTACTTC. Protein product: CASSLGQDEQYF.